These T cell receptor beta chains were read from a single sample in a study of PD-L1 blockade in urothelial cancer. Assay: immunoSEQ multiplex PCR; the TCRdb copy retains only in-frame clones and omits some. The data contain 50,000 or so clones, approximately 86% of them seen just once; the ten biggest clones take up under 11%. The specimen comprised PBMCs, sampled around atezolizumab (anti-PD-L1) treatment. All receptors come from a man aged 60 to 69 with urothelial cancer. CDR3s include the opening cysteine and the closing phenylalanine or tryptophan. The D gene is left open where the match is weak. Size is stated for part of the rows, as once, few or many counts, or as a class when the clone is expanded.

size | J | D | V | DNA | CDR3
once | TRBJ2-5 | - | TRBV12-5 | TGTGCTAGTGGCCCTCGCGCCGGAGAGACCCAGTACTTC | CASGPRAGETQYF
- | TRBJ2-3 | TRBD2 | TRBV30 | TGTGCCTGGAGTCGTGGTAGCGGGGGGCCAGATACGCAGTATTTT | CAWSRGSGGPDTQYF
- | TRBJ1-5 | TRBD1 | TRBV6-1 | TGTGCCAGCAGTGAGGGGACAGAGCCATATAGCAATCAGCCCCAGCATTTT | CASSEGTEPYSNQPQHF
- | TRBJ2-3 | - | TRBV10-1 | TGCGCCAGCAGTGACTTGGAGCGCACAGATACGCAGTATTTT | CASSDLERTDTQYF
- | TRBJ1-5 | - | TRBV2 | TGTGCCAGCAAAGGGGAGGATCAGCCCCAGCATTTT | CASKGEDQPQHF
once | TRBJ2-1 | - | TRBV10-3 | TGTGCCATCAGCCCGGCGGCGGAAAGAAATGAGCAGTTCTTC | CAISPAAERNEQFF
- | TRBJ2-5 | - | TRBV12-5 | TGTGCTAGTGGTTTGGTACTCCCACAACTGGAGGGACGGGAGACCCAGTACTTC | CASGLVLPQLEGRETQYF
- | TRBJ1-2 | - | TRBV7-9 | TGTGCCAGCAGCTTATGGACAGATTATGGCTACACCTTC | CASSLWTDYGYTF
- | TRBJ1-2 | TRBD1 | TRBV5-8 | TGTGCCAGCAGCGATAGACAGGGATGGGATGATGGCTACACCTTC | CASSDRQGWDDGYTF
- | TRBJ1-5 | - | TRBV10-3 | TGTGCCATCAGTGAGGGGGGGGGCGTGCAGCCCCAGCATTTT | CAISEGGGVQPQHF
- | TRBJ1-1 | - | TRBV30 | TGTGCCTGGAGCTCGGGGTTGAACACTGAAGCTTTCTTT | CAWSSGLNTEAFF
- | TRBJ2-7 | - | TRBV28 | TGTGCCAGCAGTGGGCTGGAACATTTCGAGCAGTACTTC | CASSGLEHFEQYF
- | TRBJ1-1 | TRBD1 | TRBV5-6 | TGTGCCAGCAGCTCCCCTCGGACAGGGCTGAACACTGAAGCTTTCTTT | CASSSPRTGLNTEAFF
- | TRBJ1-2 | - | TRBV9 | TGTGCCAGCAGCGTAGGATGGGCAGGCCCCAACTATGGCTACACCTTC | CASSVGWAGPNYGYTF
medium-sized | TRBJ1-1 | - | TRBV6-1 | TGTGCCAGCAGTAGAGAGGGCACTGAAGCTTTCTTT | CASSREGTEAFF
- | TRBJ2-2 | - | TRBV7-2 | TGTGCCAGCAGACCAACAGGGCCCACCGGGGAGCTGTTTTTT | CASRPTGPTGELFF
- | TRBJ1-2 | - | TRBV21-1 | TGTGCCAGCAGCAAGCCCCGGACAGGGGAGTTAAGGGGTAACTATGGCTACACCTTC | CASSKPRTGELRGNYGYTF
- | TRBJ2-1 | - | TRBV29-1 | TGCAGCGTTGGGAGTGGGGGCGCGACCTACAATGAGCAGTTCTTC | CSVGSGGATYNEQFF
- | TRBJ2-3 | - | TRBV28 | TGTGCCAGCAGTTCTATAGGAGGACGGAGTCGAAAAGATACGCAGTATTTT | CASSSIGGRSRKDTQYF
- | TRBJ1-2 | - | TRBV6-6 | TGTGCCAGCAGTTTCAGACAGATAGCTAACTATGGCTACACCTTC | CASSFRQIANYGYTF
- | TRBJ2-1 | - | TRBV4-3 | TGCGCCAGCAGCCAAGATCCAAAAATCCCGGGTGAGCAGTTCTTC | CASSQDPKIPGEQFF
- | TRBJ2-2 | - | TRBV7-2 | TGTGCCAGCAGCTTAGTCCCGGGGGTCAACACCGGGGAGCTGTTTTTT | CASSLVPGVNTGELFF
- | TRBJ2-3 | - | TRBV7-9 | TGTGCCAGCAGCACCCGGACTATTTATACGCAGTATTTT | CASSTRTIYTQYF
- | TRBJ2-3 | - | TRBV5-4 | TGTGCCAGCAGCTCACTTCGCACAGATACGCAGTATTTT | CASSSLRTDTQYF
- | TRBJ1-1 | - | TRBV5-4 | TGTGCCAGCAGGCCCACAGGGAGTAGGAACACTGAAGCTTTCTTT | CASRPTGSRNTEAFF
- | TRBJ1-5 | - | TRBV4-1 | TGCGCCAGCAGCCACCAGGGAATTGCGAATCAGCCCCAGCATTTT | CASSHQGIANQPQHF
- | TRBJ1-2 | TRBD1 | TRBV19 | TGTGCCAGTAGTCAGGGGGCTGGCTACACCTTC | CASSQGAGYTF
- | TRBJ2-3 | TRBD2 | TRBV19 | TGTGCCAGTAGTAACGTAGCGGGGGGAGCAGATACGCAGTATTTT | CASSNVAGGADTQYF
- | TRBJ2-1 | TRBD2 | TRBV5-1 | TGCGCCAGCAGCTTGGGGGCCCTAGCGGGTCACTACAATGAGCAGTTCTTC | CASSLGALAGHYNEQFF
- | TRBJ2-2 | - | TRBV19 | TGTGCCAGTAGTATCGTGTCCAACACCGGGGAGCTGTTTTTT | CASSIVSNTGELFF
once | TRBJ2-1 | - | TRBV29-1 | TGCACCGCAGGTGGGGGGGGGCTGATCAATGAGCAGTTCTTC | CTAGGGGLINEQFF
- | TRBJ1-1 | - | TRBV6-5 | TGTGCCAGCAGTTTTAACAGTTTTAACACTGAAGCTTTCTTT | CASSFNSFNTEAFF
- | TRBJ2-7 | - | TRBV9 | TGTGCCAGCAGCTTCTCGGACAACTCCTACGAGCAGTACTTC | CASSFSDNSYEQYF
- | TRBJ2-1 | TRBD2 | TRBV5-1 | TGCGCCAGCAGCTTGGTTGGGACTAGCGGTTCCAATGAGCAGTTCTTC | CASSLVGTSGSNEQFF
- | TRBJ2-5 | - | TRBV9 | TGTGCCAGCAGCGCTGTCCCCGGGGGTCAAGAGACCCAGTACTTC | CASSAVPGGQETQYF
once | TRBJ2-7 | TRBD2 | TRBV18 | TGTGCCAGCTCTCCGGGACTAGCGGGCTACGAGCAGTACTTC | CASSPGLAGYEQYF
- | TRBJ1-1 | TRBD1 | TRBV19 | TGTGCCAGTAGAATGGGACAGGGGAGAAGTACTGAAGCTTTCTTT | CASRMGQGRSTEAFF
- | TRBJ1-1 | TRBD1 | TRBV18 | TGTGCCAGCTCAACAGACAGGGAGACTGAAGCTTTCTTT | CASSTDRETEAFF
- | TRBJ2-3 | TRBD1 | TRBV5-6 | TGTGCCAGCAGCAGGGGGCTAGATACGCAGTATTTT | CASSRGLDTQYF
- | TRBJ2-4 | TRBD2 | TRBV18 | TGTGCCAGCTCACCCCTCCCTCTAGCGGGGGAAAGGAGGGCCAAAAACATTCAGTACTTC | CASSPLPLAGERRAKNIQYF
few | TRBJ1-6 | TRBD1 | TRBV19 | TGTGCCAGTAGTATCCGGGACAGGGAAGGGTTTTCACCCCTCCACTTT | CASSIRDREGFSPLHF
- | TRBJ2-2 | TRBD1 | TRBV5-1 | TGCGCCAGCAGCTTGGAGGGGGCGGCCGGGGAGCTGTTTTTT | CASSLEGAAGELFF